What follows is one TCR beta chain and its context. This record comes from a study of T cells in Graves' hyperthyroidism and ophthalmopathy. There were TCR beta CDR3 regions amplified from RNA transcripts. The HTBI primer set served for first-round RT-PCR of the TCR CDR3. TCRdb independently ran MiXCR on the multiplex PCR reads; one entry per CDR3 protein. Counted here are under 250,000 distinct CDR3 sequences, roughly a quarter occurring once; the ten biggest clones make up roughly 40%. Sequencing was done on a sample of blood. The receptor comes from a woman aged 40 to 50 with Graves' ophthalmopathy.

The chain's CDR3 is CASSGGLWYQETQYF. The CDR3 DNA reads TGTGCCAGCAGCGGGGGACTATGGTACCAAGAGACCCAGTACTTC. The gene calls are TRBV7-2 and TRBJ2-5, with 7 bases aligning to TRBD2. After removal of 5 bases from V and 0 bases from J, the junction contained 6 bases not matched to a gene. Germline CDR1 SGHTA, CDR2 FQGNSA. CDR3 length: 15 residues.